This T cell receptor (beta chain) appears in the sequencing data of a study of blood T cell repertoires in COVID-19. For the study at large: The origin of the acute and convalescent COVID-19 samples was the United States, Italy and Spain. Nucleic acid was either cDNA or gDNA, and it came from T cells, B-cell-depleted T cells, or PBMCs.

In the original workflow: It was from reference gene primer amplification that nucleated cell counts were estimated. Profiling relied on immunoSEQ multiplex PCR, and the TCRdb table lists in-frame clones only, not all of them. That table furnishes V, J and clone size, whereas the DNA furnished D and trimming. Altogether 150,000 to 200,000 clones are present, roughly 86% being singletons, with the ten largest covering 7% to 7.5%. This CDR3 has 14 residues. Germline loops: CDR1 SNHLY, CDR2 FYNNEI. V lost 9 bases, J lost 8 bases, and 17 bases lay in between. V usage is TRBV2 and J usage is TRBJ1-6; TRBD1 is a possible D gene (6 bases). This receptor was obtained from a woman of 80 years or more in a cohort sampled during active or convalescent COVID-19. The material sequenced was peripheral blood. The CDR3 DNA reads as TGTGCCAGGACAAAACAGGGTATTGATTCACCCCTCCACTTT. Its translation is CARTKQGIDSPLHF.